The present T cell receptor (beta chain) was sequenced within a study of regulatory T cells in long-lasting Graves disease. Study summary: The antithyroid drugs taken by newly diagnosed Graves' patients had been used for under 3 months.

Relying on iRepertoire HTBI primers and Arm-PCR of CDR3 regions, the team built TCR beta libraries. MiXCR, applied by TCRdb to the multiplex PCR reads, yields one record per CDR3 protein. Among under 700,000 distinct CDR3 sequences listed, roughly 16% were seen once. Time point noted: newly diagnosed GD, antithyroid drugs for less than 3 months. From PBMCs, RNA was extracted and then used to make the TCR library. Germline assignment: CDR1 SGHRS and CDR2 YFSETQ. The CDR3 is 14 amino acids. This clonotype came up a few times. This sample was also put to use in a study of T cells in Graves' hyperthyroidism and ophthalmopathy. That work adds: TCR CDR3 regions were first amplified by RT-PCR with HTBI primers. A model of 13 V-J pairs discriminated ophthalmopathy from stable hyperthyroidism.

This material consisted of peripheral blood mononuclear cells (PBMCs), taken at new diagnosis, from a patient treated with antithyroid drugs. The chain uses TRBV5-1 and TRBJ2-1; TRBD1 is a possible D gene (6 bases). Gene TRBJ2-5 matches the end of the DNA better, so the J call may be wrong. The clonotype comes from a woman aged 40-65 years with Graves disease. Written as DNA, the CDR3 is TGCGCCAGCAGCTTCGGGACACCGCAAGAGACCCAGTACTTC. This sequence encodes CASSFGTPQETQYF.